The T cell receptor (beta chain) described here comes from a study of Tregs in tolerant kidney transplant recipients. CDR3 length: 11 residues. Trimming stripped 9 bases from V and 5 bases from J, with 11 bases between. Germline lookup yields CDR1 LNHDA and CDR2 SQIVND (reference sequence). A word on this clone: Its antigen is not known.

Clones were read by immunoSEQ multiplex PCR, and TCRdb kept only the in-frame ones, dropping some. The data show nearly 800 clones, over 35% seen once. Sequenced material: Tregs from blood cultured with allogeneic cells. This clonotype originated in a human patient who received a combined kidney and bone marrow transplant. The graft donor may have given rise to some T cells. The chain couples TRBV19 to TRBJ2-7; D unclear. Here the CDR3 DNA reads TGTGCCAGCAGCCTCTGGGACGAGCAGTACTTC. It specifies CASSLWDEQYF.